The source of this TCR beta chain is a study of cytomegalovirus exposure and HLA in healthy donors. The PCR was carried out with 60 Vbeta primers and 13 Jbeta primers. Libraries were prepared by immunoSEQ multiplex PCR; TCRdb keeps only in-frame clonotypes and omits some of them. This sample lists under 85,000 clones; its ten largest clones have roughly 15%. J lost 1 base, V lost 0 bases, and 2 bases had no gene match. This CDR3 has 15 residues. Per germline, CDR1 SGHRS and CDR2 YFSETQ. The chain employs TRBV5-1 and TRBJ2-7, with 9 bases identical to TRBD1. This receptor was taken from a boy between 10 and 17 years old in good health and CMV-seronegative. The source material was PBMCs. This chain's CDR3 is CASSLGQGVSYEQYF. The CDR3 bases are TGCGCCAGCAGCTTGGGACAGGGGGTTTCCTACGAGCAGTACTTC.